Below, 2 T cell receptor beta chains from the same sample are listed, as sequenced in a study of CD4 T cells in relation to SARS-CoV-2 and coronaviruses. Which antigens these TCRs recognize remains unknown. Data came from immunoSEQ multiplex PCR; TCRdb stores just in-frame clones and leaves some out. The data contain about 36,000 clones, 77% of them singletons. The sequenced material came from memory CD4+ T cells from PBMCs, cultured in vitro. These receptors came from an adult with COVID-19.

This clone has only a few counts. The genes are TRBV19 and TRBJ1-1, with TRBD1 as a possible D gene (6 bases). The CDR3 sequence is 14 residues long. V was clipped by 6 bases and J by 5 bases, with 16 bases between them. Germline V CDR1 and CDR2: LNHDA, SQIVND (reference sequence). The CDR3 sequence: CASRYREGSTEAFF. For the CDR3, the DNA is TGTGCCAGTAGGTACAGGGAGGGAAGTACTGAAGCTTTCTTT.

This clone showed up just once. The gene calls are TRBV3-1 (or the pseudogene TRBV3-2) and TRBJ2-3, with TRBD2 identical over 10 bases. The CDR3 runs to 15 residues. J lost 5 bases, V lost 3 bases, and 5 bases had no gene match. Germline CDR1 reads LGHDT; CDR2 reads YNNKEL (reference sequence). This chain's CDR3 is CASSHSSGRVDTQYF. The CDR3 nucleotides are TGTGCCAGCAGCCACTCAAGCGGGAGGGTAGATACGCAGTATTTT.